These 32 T cell receptor beta chains came from one sample sequenced in a study of blood T cell repertoires in COVID-19. Sequenced by immunoSEQ multiplex PCR; TCRdb stores in-frame clones only, minus some. The sample has tens of thousands of clones, around 83% seen once. Sequenced: peripheral blood. These receptor sequences come from a man older than 75 with acute or convalescent COVID-19.

The chain combines TRBV7-9 with TRBJ1-4; no reliable D call. Per the germline V gene, CDR1 is SEHNR and CDR2 is FQNEAQ (reference sequence). V lost 11 bases and J 1 base, leaving 14 bases between the germline ends. This CDR3 region has 14 residues. CDR3 nucleotides: TGTGCCTCAGTCGAGGGCGGAACTAATGAAAAACTGTTTTTT. Its protein is CASVEGGTNEKLFF.

This chain links TRBV11-2 with TRBJ1-2, with a possible D match to TRBD1 (5 bases). Per germline, CDR1 SGHAT and CDR2 FQNNGV. V was clipped by 7 bases and J by 5 bases, with 17 bases between them. This CDR3 has 14 residues. CDR3 in DNA: TGTGCCAGCACCAGGCCGGGGGGTCGGTATGGCTACACCTTC. Amino acid sequence: CASTRPGGRYGYTF.

This chain links TRBV19 with TRBJ1-5; a weak D match, TRBD1 (6 bases). In germline, CDR1 is LNHDA, CDR2 SQIVND (reference sequence). The CDR3 totals 16 residues. V shed 7 bases and J shed 5 bases, with 21 bases lying between them. CDR3 coding DNA: TGTGCCAGTAACCCTAACCCGGGGGGGCGATATCAGCCCCAGCATTTT. Protein product: CASNPNPGGRYQPQHF.

This rearrangement joins TRBV5-4 to TRBJ1-1, with a weak D call TRBD1 (6 bases). The CDR3 totals 15 residues. Germline V gene data show CDR1 as SGHNT and CDR2 as YYREEE (reference sequence). Trimming left V 3 bases short and J 1 base short, with 13 bases between. CDR3 in amino acids: CASSSARGANTEAFF. DNA of the CDR3: TGTGCCAGCAGCTCGGCCAGGGGTGCGAACACTGAAGCTTTCTTT.

This clone was counted between two and nine times. The chain employs TRBV19 and TRBJ1-5; TRBD1 agrees at 8 bases. This CDR3 has 13 amino acids. J lost 6 bases, V lost 6 bases, and 4 bases had no gene match. The germline CDR1 and CDR2 sequences are LNHDA and SQIVND (reference sequence). In nucleotides, the CDR3 is TGTGCCAGTAGCGACAGGGGAGGTCAGCCCCAGCATTTT. This translates into CASSDRGGQPQHF.

V usage is TRBV4-2 and J usage is TRBJ2-5; D remains unclear. This CDR3 spans 16 amino acids. CDR1 and CDR2 (germline): LGHNA, YNFKEQ. Trimming stripped 0 bases from V and 5 bases from J, with 16 bases between. CDR3 in DNA: TGTGCCAGCAGCCAAGATAACGGAGCAGCATGGGAGACCCAGTACTTC. Its translation: CASSQDNGAAWETQYF.

V is TRBV28 and J is TRBJ1-1, with D tentatively TRBD1 (6 bases). V was trimmed by 6 bases and J by 11 bases, leaving 19 bases between them. The CDR3 consists of 13 residues. Germline CDR1 is MDHEN and CDR2 is SYDVKM. The CDR3 coding sequence is TGTGCCAGCAGGACCGGGACAAAGCCTCAGGCTTTCTTT. It specifies CASRTGTKPQAFF.

The count of this clone is one. The rearrangement links TRBV29-1 to TRBJ2-1; 9 bases agree with TRBD1. The V gene's germline CDR1 is SQVTM and CDR2 ANQGSEA. The CDR3 length is 12 residues. V dropped 4 bases and J dropped 10; count of bases not matched to a gene: 5. For the CDR3, the DNA is TGCAGCGTTGCCCGGACAGGGGTCGAGCAGTTCTTC. This sequence encodes CSVARTGVEQFF.

The chain is built from TRBV29-1 and TRBJ2-7; tentatively, D is TRBD1 (6 bases). Germline CDR1 SQVTM, CDR2 ANQGSEA. With 6 bases removed from V and 2 bases from J, the gap between germline ends came to 11 bases. CDR3 length: 12 amino acids. CDR3 amino acids: CSVGGRTYEQYF. The CDR3 DNA follows: TGCAGCGTAGGGGGAAGGACCTACGAGCAGTACTTC.

The V gene is TRBV19, the J gene TRBJ1-3; 8 nucleotides agree with TRBD1. CDR1 is LNHDA, CDR2 SQIVND, per germline (reference sequence). The length of the CDR3 is 15 residues. Unmatched junction bases numbered 5, after V lost 7 bases and J lost 0 bases. CDR3 coding DNA: TGTGCCAGTACCGAGGGGACAGGCTCTGGAAACACCATATATTTT. This encodes CASTEGTGSGNTIYF.

This chain links TRBV30 with TRBJ1-3; D call uncertain. The CDR3 is made up of 13 amino acids. Germline-derived CDR1 and CDR2 are GTSNPN and SVGIG (reference sequence). Trimming took off 3 bases at V and 1 base at J, with 7 bases between the two ends. For the CDR3, the DNA is TGTGCCTGGAGGTACGGTTCTGGAAACACCATATATTTT. Translation: CAWRYGSGNTIYF.

The table lists this clone with a few counts. The CDR3, as DNA: TGTGCCAGCAGCTTAGACGGGAACATCAGGGGGCGGGACACTGAAGCTTTCTTT. This translates into CASSLDGNIRGRDTEAFF. The rearrangement joins TRBV7-2 to TRBJ1-1; 8 bases match TRBD1. Looked up from germline, CDR1 is SGHTA and CDR2 is FQGNSA. V lost 1 base, J lost 3 bases, and 13 bases stayed unmatched. CDR3 length equals 18 residues.

The chain is built from TRBV7-3 and TRBJ1-2; D possibly corresponds to TRBD1 (5 bases). The CDR3 totals 14 residues. CDR1 is SGHTA, CDR2 FQGTGA, per germline. With 5 bases removed from V and 4 bases from J, the gap between germline ends came to 14 bases. CDR3 sequence: CASSLTGGGYGYTF. The CDR3 region has the DNA TGTGCCAGCAGCCTCACCGGGGGTGGCTATGGCTACACCTTC. The full variable domain, in which reference TRBV7-3 and TRBJ1-2 provide the parts outside the CDR3, is GAGVSQTPSNKVTEKGKYVELRCDPISGHTALYWYRQSLGQGPEFLIYFQGTGAADDSGLPNDRFFAVRPEGSVSTLKIQRTERGDSAVYLCASSLTGGGYGYTFGSGTRLTVV.

There are a few counts of this clone. The V and J genes are TRBV5-5 and TRBJ2-7; the match to TRBD2 covers 9 bases. The CDR3 covers 17 residues. Unmatched junction bases numbered 7, after V lost 0 bases and J lost 0 bases. Germline assignment: CDR1 SGHKS and CDR2 YYEKEE (reference sequence). The CDR3 reads CASSLVSGSSSSYEQYF. The CDR3 bases are TGTGCCAGCAGCTTGGTTAGCGGGAGTTCCAGCTCCTACGAGCAGTACTTC.

This sequence joins TRBV9 and TRBJ1-2; 9 bases line up with TRBD1. Germline lookup yields CDR1 SGDLS and CDR2 YYNGEE. This CDR3 has 14 residues. V was clipped by 4 bases and J by 1 base; unmatched bases: 2. The CDR3 is CASSPGQGNYGYTF. In nucleotides, the CDR3 is TGTGCCAGCAGCCCGGGACAGGGTAACTATGGCTACACCTTC.

This clone has a handful of counts. The gene calls are TRBV5-1 and TRBJ2-1; D possibly corresponds to TRBD1 (6 bases). The V end was cut by 0 bases, the J end by 7 bases, with 11 bases between. The CDR3 covers 14 residues. Germline V CDR1 and CDR2: SGHRS, YFSETQ. The CDR3 spells CASSLGVQGNEQFF. DNA for the CDR3: TGCGCCAGCAGCTTGGGGGTACAGGGAAATGAGCAGTTCTTC.

The chain uses TRBV19 and TRBJ2-2, with D possibly matching TRBD1 (6 bases). The CDR3 totals 16 residues. V shed 6 bases and J shed 4 bases, with 18 bases lying between them. The germline gives CDR1 LNHDA, CDR2 SQIVND (reference sequence). CDR3 sequence reads: CASRVPGVAGTGELFF. CDR3 nucleotide sequence: TGTGCCAGTAGGGTCCCAGGGGTTGCGGGCACCGGGGAGCTGTTTTTT.

This clone has only a few counts. J is TRBJ1-2 and V is TRBV27; no firm D call. V lost 2 bases to trimming and J lost 1 base, with 17 bases between them. From germline, CDR1 is MNHEY and CDR2 SMNVEV (reference sequence). The CDR3 totals 17 residues. The CDR3 DNA is TGTGCCAGCAGTTTAGGAGGTGATGCCCAATATAACTATGGCTACACCTTC. It is translated as CASSLGGDAQYNYGYTF.

This clone has just one count. One junction end disagrees with the germline gene, perhaps due to a read error. The rearrangement uses TRBV9 and TRBJ1-4; TRBD1 agrees at 8 bases. Germline CDR1 is SGDLS and CDR2 is YYNGEE. This CDR3 comprises 14 residues. In nucleotides, the CDR3 is TGTGCCAGCAGCCTAGGACAGGGCAATGGAAAACTGTTTTTT. This codes for CASSLGQGNGKLFF.

The chain employs TRBV3-1 (or the pseudogene TRBV3-2) and TRBJ1-5; D is ambiguous. V shed 1 base and J shed 4 bases, with 8 bases lying between them. CDR1 and CDR2 (germline): LGHDT, YNNKEL (reference sequence). The CDR3 is 14 amino acids. The CDR3 DNA reads TGTGCCAGCAGCCAAGCTAGGGAGAATCAGCCCCAGCATTTT. Translated: CASSQARENQPQHF.

The chain recombines TRBV19 with TRBJ2-5; 10 nucleotides match TRBD2. V dropped 1 base and J dropped 1; count of bases not matched to a gene: 3. The CDR3 has 16 residues. CDR1 LNHDA and CDR2 SQIVND come from the germline V gene (reference sequence). The CDR3 region is CASSIGSGRAQETQYF. The CDR3 coding sequence is TGTGCCAGTAGTATAGGAAGCGGGAGGGCCCAAGAGACCCAGTACTTC.

The chain links TRBV5-6 to TRBJ1-3, with a tentative D call TRBD1 (5 bases). Germline CDR1 reads SGHDT; CDR2 reads YYEEEE. The V gene lost 0 bases and the J gene lost 0 bases, with 10 bases spanning the gap. The length of the CDR3 is 16 residues. As DNA, the CDR3 is TGTGCCAGCAGCTTGGCCGGGGGTCACTCTGGAAACACCATATATTTT. This encodes CASSLAGGHSGNTIYF.

The gene calls are TRBV6-2 or TRBV6-3 and TRBJ2-2; tentative D call: TRBD1 (6 bases). Between the trimmed V and J ends, which lost 2 bases and 5 bases, there was a span of 18 bases. Germline-derived CDR1 and CDR2 are MNHEY and SVGEGT. The CDR3 length is 17 residues. The CDR3 region is CASSYPLGQLLTGELFF. CDR3 DNA: TGTGCCAGCAGTTACCCTCTAGGACAGCTCCTTACCGGGGAGCTGTTTTTT.

This clone showed up just a few times. The chain joins TRBV9 to TRBJ2-7; tentatively, D is TRBD1 (5 bases). Trimming left V 0 bases short and J 2 bases short, with 15 bases between. The CDR3 is 16 residues long. Germline assignment: CDR1 SGDLS and CDR2 YYNGEE. For the CDR3, the DNA is TGTGCCAGCAGCGTAGAGGCAGGGAATTTAGCCTACGAGCAGTACTTC. Its protein product is CASSVEAGNLAYEQYF. The full variable domain, with the rest looked up from reference TRBV9 and TRBJ2-7, is DSGVTQTPKHLITATGQRVTLRCSPRSGDLSVYWYQQSLDQGLQFLIQYYNGEERAKGNILERFSAQQFPDLHSELNLSSLELGDSALYFCASSVEAGNLAYEQYFGPGTRLTVT.

V gene TRBV5-5 combines with J gene TRBJ2-3; a possible D gene is TRBD2 (6 bases). The germline V gene encodes CDR1 SGHKS and CDR2 YYEKEE (reference sequence). CDR3 length: 16 residues. Trimming removed 5 bases from V and 1 base from J, with 17 bases in between. CDR3 region: CASRSGLLGGTDTQYF. CDR3 DNA sequence: TGTGCCAGCAGATCGGGACTTTTGGGAGGCACAGATACGCAGTATTTT.

In its sample, this clone was seen a few times. The rearrangement links TRBV2 to TRBJ1-1; the match to TRBD1 covers 8 bases. The V segment lost 7 bases and the J segment 3 bases; nucleotides outside the gene matches: 16. The CDR3 runs to 17 residues. From germline, CDR1 is SNHLY and CDR2 FYNNEI. DNA of the CDR3: TGTGCCAGCAACCAAGGCGGACAGGGATCAGACGACACTGAAGCTTTCTTT. This sequence encodes CASNQGGQGSDDTEAFF.

The genes are TRBV7-4 and TRBJ2-7; TRBD2 aligns across 16 bases. This CDR3 has 16 residues. After removal of 5 bases from V and 5 bases from J, the junction contained 6 bases not matched to a gene. From germline, CDR1 is SGHVT and CDR2 SQSDAQ. In DNA, the CDR3 is TGTGCCAGCAGCCTAGGGGGACTAGCGGGAGGGAACGAGCAGTACTTC. Translating gives CASSLGGLAGGNEQYF.

J is TRBJ1-5 and V is TRBV5-6; D perhaps matches TRBD1 (5 bases). Trimming removed 5 bases at V and 4 bases at J, with 7 bases between. Germline CDR1 is SGHDT and CDR2 is YYEEEE. This CDR3 is built from 12 residues. In DNA form, the CDR3 reads TGTGCCAGCAGTTCAGGGAATCAGCCCCAGCATTTT. The encoded protein is CASSSGNQPQHF. The full variable domain, with the rest looked up from reference TRBV5-6 and TRBJ1-5, is DAGVTQSPTHLIKTRGQQVTLRCSPKSGHDTVSWYQQALGQGPQFIFQYYEEEERQRGNFPDRFSGHQFPNYSSELNVNALLLGDSALYLCASSSGNQPQHFGDGTRLSIL.

The rearrangement links TRBV27 to TRBJ2-1; D possibly corresponds to TRBD1 (6 bases). This CDR3 has 14 amino acids. Trimming removed 2 bases at V and 3 bases at J, with 8 bases between. Germline CDR1 is MNHEY and CDR2 is SMNVEV (reference sequence). The DNA of the CDR3 is TGTGCCAGCAGTTTACTAGGGGGCTACAATGAGCAGTTCTTC. This translates into CASSLLGGYNEQFF.

V gene TRBV5-4 combines with J gene TRBJ1-2; D gene ambiguous. From germline, CDR1 is SGHNT and CDR2 YYREEE (reference sequence). The CDR3 contains 14 residues. V lost 0 bases to trimming and J lost 2 bases, with 8 bases between them. CDR3 in amino acids: CASSLDRSNYGYTF. CDR3 DNA sequence: TGTGCCAGCAGCTTGGATCGGAGCAACTATGGCTACACCTTC.

This clone was counted only a few times. The chain employs TRBV10-2 and TRBJ1-1; 7 bases align to TRBD1. The CDR3 totals 15 residues. The ends lost 3 bases at V and 4 bases at J; junction bases unmatched: 8. Germline CDR1 and CDR2: WSHSY and SAAADI. CDR3 DNA: TGCGCCAGCAGTGACTTGACAGGGTGGACCACTGAAGCTTTCTTT. This gives the protein CASSDLTGWTTEAFF.

This chain links TRBV5-4 with TRBJ1-2; D not resolved. The CDR3 totals 14 residues. V dropped 4 bases and J dropped 5 bases, with 15 bases sitting between them. Germline-derived CDR1 and CDR2 are SGHNT and YYREEE (reference sequence). The chain's CDR3 is CASSTWRSLYGYTF. For the CDR3, the DNA is TGTGCCAGCAGCACCTGGAGGAGCTTGTATGGCTACACCTTC.